The rows below give T cell receptor beta chains drawn from one sample of a study of T cells in Graves' hyperthyroidism and ophthalmopathy. TCRdb re-called the multiplex PCR reads with MiXCR, one entry per CDR3 protein. The sample holds some 400,000 distinct CDR3 sequences, approximately 20% seen once. Sequenced input: blood. Every receptor here comes from a woman aged 18-29 years with Graves' hyperthyroidism. Each CDR3 is given without its conserved first and last residue. Clone size is given for some rows only: seen once, a few or many times, or a class if the clone is expanded.

V	J	size	CDR3
TRBV28	TRBJ1-3	-	ASSLAGQTFGNTIY
TRBV2	TRBJ1-1	many	ASSPAGPGRMNTEAF
TRBV11-2	TRBJ1-1	few	ASSFEGTPVKVTPPRAF
TRBV20-1	TRBJ1-1	many	SASQGREEAF
TRBV6-5	TRBJ2-7	many	AAVDSYEQY
TRBV4-1	TRBJ2-7	few	ASSPGFRGIYEQY
TRBV29-1	TRBJ1-1	many	SVDEQAIGAF
TRBV12-3/TRBV12-4	TRBJ2-7	many	ASSWGGTGVYEQY
TRBV7-3	TRBJ2-2	many	ASSPPDTGELF
TRBV20-1	TRBJ1-5	-	SAPGQGARRAQH
TRBV5-6	TRBJ1-1	many	ASSWTGGAGTEAF
TRBV24-1	TRBJ2-5	-	ATSDSRKGRETQY
TRBV2	TRBJ1-2	many	ASGREGGGYT
TRBV6-1	TRBJ1-1	many	ASTNGGVETEAF
TRBV11-1	TRBJ1-5	many	ASSLGAGDSNQPQH
TRBV19	TRBJ1-5	many	AIPTRPQGARSSNQPQH
TRBV12-3/TRBV12-4	TRBJ1-2	many	ASSPGYDYGYT
TRBV11-2	TRBJ2-7	many	ASSLYTGTGDEQY
TRBV9	TRBJ1-1	many	ASSVLGGGDTEAF
TRBV15	TRBJ1-5	many	ATSRRTYRNQPQH
TRBV27	TRBJ2-3	-	ASKRAASTDTQY
TRBV27	TRBJ1-5	-	ASSSRGSTQPQH
TRBV6-5	TRBJ2-6	many	ASSYQGSSGANVLT
TRBV6-1	TRBJ2-6	many	ASSEQISANVLT
TRBV27	TRBJ1-5	many	ASRLYGFGALRPNQPQH
TRBV20-1	TRBJ1-2	many	SARDPASYGYT
TRBV12-3/TRBV12-4	TRBJ2-4	many	ASSRQGQDIQY
TRBV4-2	TRBJ1-2	-	ASSPSGQGALSYGYT
TRBV2	TRBJ2-7	many	ASKVGGRGEQY
TRBV4-1	TRBJ1-3	many	ASADRGLRNTIY
TRBV11-1	TRBJ2-7	few	ASSLIRWGQGSYEQY
TRBV7-9	TRBJ1-1	many	ATADPEAF
TRBV2	TRBJ2-5	many	ASSPSQGQTQY
TRBV11-2	TRBJ2-7	many	ASSPQGIEQY
TRBV6-1	TRBJ1-2	many	ASSPFNYGYT
TRBV27	TRBJ1-2	-	ASSRTLTRRDRGNYGYT
TRBV4-1	TRBJ2-3	few	ASSPTPTGFLTDTQY
TRBV7-8	TRBJ1-5	many	ASSLAKGWGNQPQH
TRBV2	TRBJ1-1	few	ASRNLHSPEFGEAF
TRBV19	TRBJ1-1	many	ASSAALTGKGLKDTEAF
TRBV18	TRBJ1-1	many	ASSPHRGNTEAF
TRBV27	TRBJ2-7	many	ASSSAAGFYEQY
TRBV9	TRBJ2-7	-	ASSGSGVGEQY
TRBV6-5	TRBJ1-2	-	ASSYSSRDDYGYT
TRBV20-1	TRBJ2-5	many	SASEGGQETQY
TRBV20-1	TRBJ2-7	-	SAIGRVSSYEQY
TRBV2	TRBJ2-5	many	ASSETGGPPGTQY
TRBV5-6	TRBJ1-1	-	ASSSEPMGMNTEAF
TRBV6-1	TRBJ2-5	many	ASSGIQGFQETQY
TRBV5-1	TRBJ2-7	many	ASSLEQGHSYEQY
TRBV28	TRBJ1-1	many	ASSFTWENTEAF
TRBV2	TRBJ2-5	-	ADSGLAEETQY
TRBV20-1	TRBJ2-2	many	SARRAGTNTGELF
TRBV18	TRBJ1-1	many	ASSPRVKNTEAF